These 12 T cell receptor beta chains originate from one sample sequenced in a study of cytomegalovirus exposure and HLA in healthy donors. Use of 60 Vbeta and 13 Jbeta primers characterized the PCR. Method: immunoSEQ multiplex PCR; TCRdb's copy keeps in-frame clones and lacks some. The sample lists roughly 150,000 clones, 60% to 80% seen once, with approximately 14% in the top ten. The sequenced sample was PBMCs. The receptors stem from a woman between 40 and 50 years old in good health and CMV-seronegative.

This chain connects TRBV6-5 to TRBJ1-1; maybe TRBD1 (6 bases). Germline CDR1 is MNHEY and CDR2 is SVGAGI. This CDR3 region has 14 residues. V was pared by 2 bases and J by 6 bases, with 13 bases between. The CDR3 DNA sequence: TGTGCCAGCAGTTACACCTCCAGGGGAGCTGAAGCTTTCTTT. This translates into CASSYTSRGAEAFF.

The chain carries TRBV6-5 and TRBJ2-7; TRBD1 matches 7 bases. This CDR3 spans 14 amino acids. V gave up 5 bases and J gave up 3 bases; unmatched junction bases: 7. The germline gives CDR1 MNHEY, CDR2 SVGAGI. The CDR3 spells CASSTGDRNYEQYF. The DNA for the CDR3 is TGTGCCAGCAGTACCGGGGACAGAAACTACGAGCAGTACTTC.

The DNA for the CDR3 is TGTGCCAGCAGCTTGGCCTCCAATGAGCAGTTCTTC. Encoded protein: CASSLASNEQFF. This chain links TRBV5-6 with TRBJ2-1, with D hard to call. Germline loops: CDR1 SGHDT, CDR2 YYEEEE. Trimming took 0 bases from V and 6 from J, leaving 4 bases between them. CDR3 length: 12 amino acids.

Written as DNA, the CDR3 is TGTGCCAGCAGTGAGACAGGGCCAACTTCACCCCTCCACTTT. Protein product: CASSETGPTSPLHF. This sequence joins TRBV6-5 and TRBJ1-6; the match to TRBD1 covers 7 bases. CDR1 MNHEY and CDR2 SVGAGI come from the germline V gene. The length of the CDR3 is 14 residues. V lost 5 bases, J lost 9 bases, and 7 bases stayed unmatched.

This clone was detected once. The rearrangement joins TRBV28 to TRBJ1-2; TRBD1 agrees at 10 bases. Per the germline V gene, CDR1 is MDHEN and CDR2 is SYDVKM. This CDR3 has 13 amino acids. After removal of 6 bases from V and 6 bases from J, the junction contained 4 bases not matched to a gene. Written as DNA, the CDR3 is TGTGCCAGCAGAAGACAGGGGGCTCATGGCTACACCTTC. This translates into CASRRQGAHGYTF.

The chain recombines TRBV7-9 with TRBJ2-3; weak D call: TRBD2 (5 bases). Trimming cost V 5 bases and J 4 bases, with 19 bases left between them. CDR3 length: 16 amino acids. Germline CDR1 is SEHNR and CDR2 is FQNEAQ (reference sequence). This CDR3 is CASSGMASFTADTQYF. The CDR3 nucleotides read TGTGCCAGCAGCGGAATGGCTAGCTTTACGGCAGATACGCAGTATTTT.

The chain recombines TRBV2 with TRBJ2-2; 8 bases match TRBD2. The length of the CDR3 is 17 residues. V gave up 7 bases and J gave up 4 bases; unmatched junction bases: 14. CDR1 is SNHLY, CDR2 FYNNEI, per germline. The CDR3 DNA reads TGTGCCAGCATGGGTCCGGGGGGGCTGATAAGCACCGGGGAGCTGTTTTTT. Translated, it gives CASMGPGGLISTGELFF.

The V call is TRBV5-1, the J call TRBJ2-7, with 10 positions matching TRBD2. This CDR3 has 15 residues. CDR1 and CDR2 from the germline V gene are SGHRS and YFSETQ. The V and J ends lost 4 bases and 2 bases, in that order; junction bases with no gene match: 6. CDR3 loop: CASSGGTSDPYEQYF. CDR3 sequence (DNA): TGCGCCAGCAGCGGCGGGACTAGCGATCCCTACGAGCAGTACTTC.

This clone appeared a few times. The chain recombines TRBV13 with TRBJ1-6, with 9 bases lining up with TRBD1. Germline V CDR1 and CDR2: PRHDT, FYEKMQ (reference sequence). The CDR3 covers 14 residues. Trimming took 6 bases from V and 12 from J; bases not matched to a gene: 9. For the CDR3, the DNA is TGTGCCAGCAGTGAAGGACAGGGGTTGGAACCCCTCCACTTT. Protein product: CASSEGQGLEPLHF.

The rearrangement uses TRBV15 and TRBJ2-1, with D unclear. Germline V lookup: CDR1 LNHNV, CDR2 YYDKDF (reference sequence). V was cut by 6 bases and J by 2 bases, with 14 bases left in between. The CDR3 sequence is 15 residues long. The CDR3 sequence is CATSQAWQPYNEQFF. The CDR3 DNA is TGTGCCACCAGTCAGGCGTGGCAGCCCTACAATGAGCAGTTCTTC.

The chain recombines TRBV7-9 with TRBJ1-4; D is ambiguous. The germline V gene has CDR1 SEHNR and CDR2 FQNEAQ (reference sequence). The ends were cut back, 0 bases at V and 6 bases at J, with 14 bases in the middle. The CDR3 covers 16 residues. CDR3 coding DNA: TGTGCCAGCAGCTTAGCCGACGCGGGTGGGGATGAAAAACTGTTTTTT. It is translated as CASSLADAGGDEKLFF.

The chain links TRBV5-4 to TRBJ2-5; 7 bases are a match to TRBD2. The V gene's germline CDR1 is SGHNT and CDR2 YYREEE (reference sequence). The CDR3 spans 16 residues. With 5 bases clipped from V and 5 bases from J, the junction kept 15 bases outside the gene matches. CDR3 loop: CASRPERGGNMETQYF. The CDR3 bases are TGTGCCAGCAGACCAGAGCGGGGAGGAAATATGGAGACCCAGTACTTC.